This TCR beta chain originates from a study of blood T cell repertoires in COVID-19. V gave up 1 base and J gave up 6 bases; unmatched junction bases: 25. Germline CDR1 SQVTM, CDR2 ANQGSEA. The length of the CDR3 is 20 residues. Using immunoSEQ multiplex PCR, the repertoire was profiled, and TCRdb retains in-frame clones only, with some absent. The data contain about 270,000 clones, over 80% of them singletons. This TCR was sampled from a woman aged 30 to 39 with acute COVID-19. The chain has TRBV29-1 and TRBJ1-1; 8 bases map to TRBD1. Sequences were obtained from PBMCs or T cells enriched from blood (not recorded which). The CDR3 loop reads CSVEGPGTGRSRWEVAEAFF. The CDR3 DNA reads as TGCAGCGTTGAAGGCCCCGGGACAGGTCGGAGTAGGTGGGAGGTGGCTGAAGCTTTCTTT.